This T cell receptor (beta chain) was profiled in a study of graft-versus-host responses after intestinal transplantation. Study details: Anti-thymocyte globulin induction was given to all recipients, followed by tacrolimus and steroids for roughly three years.

Notes on the study in general: Early declines in HvG clones that occurred post-transplant were associated with peak circulating GvH clone levels. Patients who carried graft-donor T cell macrochimerism also had high graft-versus-host to host-versus-graft clonal ratios in their allografts.

As for this clone: Its specificity is unknown.

Germline V gene sequence: CDR1 SGHTA, CDR2 FQGTGA. V was trimmed by 5 bases and J by 4 bases, leaving 23 bases between them. CDR3 size: 17 residues. Profiling relied on immunoSEQ multiplex PCR, and the TCRdb table lists in-frame clones only, not all of them. The table includes some 25,000 clones, approximately 93% detected once. The sequencing used PBMCs, collected 18 days after transplant. The rearrangement joins TRBV7-3 to TRBJ1-2, with TRBD1 as a possible D gene (6 bases). This clonotype was sampled from a human patient who received an intestinal transplant, so some T cells may come from the graft donor. For the CDR3, the DNA is TGTGCCAGCAGCCGGGCGGGTCGGACGGGGGCCCTCTATGGCTACACCTTC. Amino acid sequence: CASSRAGRTGALYGYTF.